This entry concerns a single T cell receptor (beta chain). This sample was taken from a study of blood T cell repertoires in COVID-19. For the study at large: Donors in the United States, Italy and Spain gave samples during acute or convalescent COVID-19.

TCRdb's copy holds only in-frame clones and misses some; the assay was immunoSEQ multiplex PCR. Of 100,000 to 150,000 clones listed, roughly 79% are singletons. V was pared by 1 base and J by 0 bases, with 11 bases between. Germline CDR1 is LGHDT and CDR2 is YNNKEL (reference sequence). The CDR3 totals 16 residues. The chain recombines TRBV3-1 (or the pseudogene TRBV3-2) with TRBJ2-3, with a possible D match to TRBD2 (5 bases). The specimen sequenced was peripheral blood. The sequence derives from a man between 65 and 80 years old with acute or convalescent COVID-19. Here the CDR3 DNA reads TGTGCCAGCAGCCAAGGGATAGCGTCAAGCACAGATACGCAGTATTTT. Translated: CASSQGIASSTDTQYF.